Here is one T cell receptor beta chain with its context. A junction boundary mismatches the germline segment, possibly from a read error. There are 18 residues in the CDR3. Germline V gives CDR1 MNHEY, CDR2 SMNVEV (reference sequence). The entry originates in a study of blood T cell repertoires in COVID-19. Whole-study context: Sources were T cells, B-cell-depleted T cells, or PBMCs; the material itself was cDNA or gDNA.

TCRdb's table, derived via immunoSEQ multiplex PCR, lists solely in-frame clones and lacks some. The data hold 390,000 or so clones, with less than 90% observed a single time. This receptor was identified in a woman aged 50 to 65 who had recovered from COVID-19. Sequenced material: PBMCs or T cells enriched from blood (not recorded which). The chain carries TRBV27 and TRBJ2-1; 15 positions match TRBD2. CDR3 residues: CASSSRTSGRASSNEQFF. CDR3 nucleotides: TGTGCCAGCAGTTCTCGGACTAGCGGGAGGGCCTCCTCCAATGAGCAGTTCTTC.